A single sample gave rise to the 5 T cell receptor beta chains below, sequenced in a study of T cells in women clearing cervical HPV infection. Some clones are missing from TCRdb's copy, which holds only in-frame ones; the method was immunoSEQ multiplex PCR. This sample's table reports about 28,000 clones. The sequencing sample was made of blood buffy coat. The source of these receptors is a woman aged 18 to 75 with a cervical HPV16 infection that either progressed to CIN3+ or cleared (not recorded which).

On this clone: The CDR3 extends 3 residues past the end of the read, so its final part is completed from the germline J gene. The V and J genes are TRBV29-1 and TRBJ1-4; D might be TRBD1 (5 bases). The CDR3 runs 14 residues. Trimming removed 7 bases from V and 4 bases from J, with 16 bases in between. CDR1 and CDR2 from the germline V gene are SQVTM and ANQGSEA. CDR3 protein: CSARTGGINEKLFF. CDR3 bases read: TGCAGCGCTCGAACGGGGGGAATTAATGAAAAA.

The sequenced part of the CDR3 DNA is TGCAGTGCTCCTAAGACGGGTTATAATTCACCC. Translated: CSAPKTGYNSP. The complete CDR3 sequence is CSAPKTGYNSPLHF. The genes are TRBV20-1 and TRBJ1-6; no definite D call. The read halts 3 residues ahead of the CDR3 end, with the missing end drawn from the germline J gene. Germline V gene data show CDR1 as DFQATT and CDR2 as SNEGSKA (reference sequence). This CDR3 region has 14 residues. Trimming took off 5 bases at V and 4 bases at J, with 12 bases between the two ends.

Regarding this clone: The CDR3 end is not reached by the read, which stops 3 residues before it; the germline J gene fills it in. The chain joins TRBV6-1 to TRBJ2-1; no definite D call. This CDR3 has 14 residues. Germline V lookup: CDR1 MNHNS, CDR2 SASEGT. V lost 4 bases, J lost 4 bases, and 11 bases lay in between. CDR3 DNA, as far as it was read: TGTGCCAGCAGTGTGAGTCAGGCGTACAATGAG. Its protein is CASSVSQAYNE. The full-length CDR3 reads as CASSVSQAYNEQFF.

A remark on this clone: Read sequence stops 3 residues before the CDR3 end, and the germline J gene provides the missing end. The chain recombines TRBV12-3 or TRBV12-4 with TRBJ1-4; maybe TRBD1 (5 bases). The CDR3 sequence is 13 residues long. Deletions cut 1 base from V and 8 bases from J, with 8 bases between. Partial CDR3 DNA: TGTGCCAGCAGTTTAGGGGGGGTGGAAAAA. Its translation: CASSLGGVEK. The CDR3 as a whole reads CASSLGGVEKLFF.

A word on this clone: The read gets to within 3 residues of the CDR3 end, and the germline J gene fills in the rest. The chain is built from TRBV20-1 and TRBJ1-6, with no clear D. Germline V gene data show CDR1 as DFQATT and CDR2 as SNEGSKA (reference sequence). The CDR3 covers 14 residues. V gave up 3 bases and J gave up 4 bases, with 10 bases separating them. CDR3 bases read: TGCAGTGCTAGTGAAGGGCTATATAATTCACCC. Translating it yields CSASEGLYNSP. Given in full, the CDR3 is CSASEGLYNSPLHF.